Detailed here is one T cell receptor (beta chain). This sample was taken from a study of blood T cell repertoires in COVID-19. Across the whole study: The analysed material was cDNA or gDNA that came from T cells, B-cell-depleted T cells, or PBMCs.

Germline V CDR1 and CDR2: MDHEN, SYDVKM. Unmatched junction bases numbered 5, after V lost 7 bases and J lost 6 bases. This CDR3 has 13 amino acids. Per the authors' pipeline: Nucleated cell number was recorded as an estimate derived from reference gene primer amplification. Some clones are missing from TCRdb's copy, which holds only in-frame ones; the method was immunoSEQ multiplex PCR. That table furnishes V, J and clone size, whereas the DNA furnished D and trimming. Of roughly 59,000 clones listed, approximately 80% are singletons. The chain joins TRBV28 to TRBJ2-1; 8 bases map to TRBD2. Source material: peripheral blood. The receptor comes from a human donor in a cohort sampled during active COVID-19. The DNA of the CDR3 is TGTGCCAGCATAAGGACTAGCCCCAATGAGCAGTTCTTC. It is translated as CASIRTSPNEQFF.